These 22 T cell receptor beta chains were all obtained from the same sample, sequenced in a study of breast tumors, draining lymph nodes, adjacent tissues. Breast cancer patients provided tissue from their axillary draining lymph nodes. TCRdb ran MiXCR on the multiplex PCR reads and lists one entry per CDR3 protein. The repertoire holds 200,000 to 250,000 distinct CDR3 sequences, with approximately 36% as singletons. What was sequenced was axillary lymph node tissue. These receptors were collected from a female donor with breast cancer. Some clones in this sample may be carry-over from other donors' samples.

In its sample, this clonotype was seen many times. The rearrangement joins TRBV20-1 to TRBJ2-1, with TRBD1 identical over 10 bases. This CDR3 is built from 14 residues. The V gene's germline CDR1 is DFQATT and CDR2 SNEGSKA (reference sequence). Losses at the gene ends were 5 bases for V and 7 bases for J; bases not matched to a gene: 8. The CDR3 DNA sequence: TGCAGTGCTTCCGGGACAGGGGCGGGAAATGAGCAGTTCTTC. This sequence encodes CSASGTGAGNEQFF.

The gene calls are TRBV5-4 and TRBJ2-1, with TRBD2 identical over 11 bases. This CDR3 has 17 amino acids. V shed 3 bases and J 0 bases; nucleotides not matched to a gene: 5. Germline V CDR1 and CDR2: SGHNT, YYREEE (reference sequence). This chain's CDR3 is CASSSRSGGASYNEQFF. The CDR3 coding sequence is TGTGCCAGCAGCTCGCGTAGCGGGGGGGCCTCCTACAATGAGCAGTTCTTC.

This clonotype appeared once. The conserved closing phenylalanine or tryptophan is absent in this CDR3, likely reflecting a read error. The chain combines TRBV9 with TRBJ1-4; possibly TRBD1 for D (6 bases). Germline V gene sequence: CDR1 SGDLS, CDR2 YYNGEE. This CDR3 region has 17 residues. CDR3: CASSQARGGATNGKLFS. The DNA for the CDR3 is TGTGCCAGCAGCCAAGCGCGGGGGGGCGCAACTAATGGAAAACTGTTTTCT.

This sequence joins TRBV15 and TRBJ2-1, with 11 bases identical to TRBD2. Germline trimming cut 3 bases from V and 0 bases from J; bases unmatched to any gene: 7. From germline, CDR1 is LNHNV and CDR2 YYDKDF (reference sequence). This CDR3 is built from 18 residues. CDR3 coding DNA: TGTGCCACCAGCAGTCGTCTAGCGGGGGGTAGCTCCTACAATGAGCAGTTCTTC. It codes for CATSSRLAGGSSYNEQFF.

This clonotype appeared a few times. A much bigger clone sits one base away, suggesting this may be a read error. The CDR3: CAGSHPGTGELFF. CDR3 sequence (DNA): TGTGCCGGCAGTCACCCTGGCACCGGGGAGCTGTTTTTT. This rearrangement joins TRBV6-6 to TRBJ2-2; D is unresolved. Germline CDR1 is MNHNY and CDR2 is SVGAGI (reference sequence). The CDR3 covers 13 residues.

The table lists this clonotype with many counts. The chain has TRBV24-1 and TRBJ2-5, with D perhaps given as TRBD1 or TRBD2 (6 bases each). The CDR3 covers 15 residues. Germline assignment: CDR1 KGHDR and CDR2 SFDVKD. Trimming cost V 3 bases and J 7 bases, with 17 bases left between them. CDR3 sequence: CATSDPRGDRGTQYF. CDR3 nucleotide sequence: TGTGCCACCAGTGATCCTAGGGGGGACCGAGGGACCCAGTACTTC.

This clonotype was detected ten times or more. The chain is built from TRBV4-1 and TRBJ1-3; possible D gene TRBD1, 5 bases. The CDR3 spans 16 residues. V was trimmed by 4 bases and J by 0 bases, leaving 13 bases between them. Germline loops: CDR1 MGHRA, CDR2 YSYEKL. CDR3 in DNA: TGCGCCAGCAGCCGAACCGGGACCGACTCTGGAAACACCATATATTTT. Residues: CASSRTGTDSGNTIYF.

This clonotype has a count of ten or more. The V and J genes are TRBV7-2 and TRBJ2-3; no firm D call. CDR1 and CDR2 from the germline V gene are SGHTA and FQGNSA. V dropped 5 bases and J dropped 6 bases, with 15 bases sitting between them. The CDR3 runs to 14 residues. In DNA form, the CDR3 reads TGTGCCAGCAGCCCCTCCTCGGGTCCCGATACGCAGTATTTT. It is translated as CASSPSSGPDTQYF. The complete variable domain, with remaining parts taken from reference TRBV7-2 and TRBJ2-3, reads GAGVSQSPSNKVTEKGKDVELRCDPISGHTALYWYRQSLGQGLEFLIYFQGNSAPDKSGLPSDRFSAERTGGSVSTLTIQRTQQEDSAVYLCASSPSSGPDTQYFGPGTRLTVL.

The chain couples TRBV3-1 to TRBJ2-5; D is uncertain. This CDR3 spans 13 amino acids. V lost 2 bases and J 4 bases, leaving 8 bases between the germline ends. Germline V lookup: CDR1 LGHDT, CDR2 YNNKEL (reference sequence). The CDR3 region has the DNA TGTGCCAGCAGCCAATTGACCCCAGAGACCCAGTACTTC. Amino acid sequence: CASSQLTPETQYF.

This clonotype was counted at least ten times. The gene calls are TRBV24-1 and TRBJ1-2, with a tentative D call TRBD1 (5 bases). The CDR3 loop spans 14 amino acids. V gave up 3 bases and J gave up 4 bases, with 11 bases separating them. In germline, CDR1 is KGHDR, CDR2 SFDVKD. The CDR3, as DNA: TGTGCCACCAGTGATCCGGGACGGATCTATGGCTACACCTTC. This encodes CATSDPGRIYGYTF.

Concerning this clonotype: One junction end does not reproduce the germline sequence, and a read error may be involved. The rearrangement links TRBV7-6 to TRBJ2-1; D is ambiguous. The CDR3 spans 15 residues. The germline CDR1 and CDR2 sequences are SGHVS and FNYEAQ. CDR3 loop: CARRPAGGEYNEQLF. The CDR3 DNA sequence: TGTGCTAGACGACCTGCTGGCGGAGAATACAATGAGCAGCTCTTC.

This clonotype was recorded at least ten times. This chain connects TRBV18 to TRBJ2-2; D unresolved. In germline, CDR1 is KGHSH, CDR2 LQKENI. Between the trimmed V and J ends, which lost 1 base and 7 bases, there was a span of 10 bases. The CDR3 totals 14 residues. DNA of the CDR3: TGTGCCAGCTCACCACTCGGCGCTAACGGGGAGCTGTTTTTT. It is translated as CASSPLGANGELFF.

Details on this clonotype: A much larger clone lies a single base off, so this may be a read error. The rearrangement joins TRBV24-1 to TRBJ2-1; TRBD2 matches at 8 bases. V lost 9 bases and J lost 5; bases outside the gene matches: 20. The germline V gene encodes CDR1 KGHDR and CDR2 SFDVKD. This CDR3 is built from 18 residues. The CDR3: CATPGLVGAHMLNNEQFF. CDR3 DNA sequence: TGTGCCACCCCGGGACTAGTGGGGGCCCATATGTTGAACAATGAGCAGTTCTTC.

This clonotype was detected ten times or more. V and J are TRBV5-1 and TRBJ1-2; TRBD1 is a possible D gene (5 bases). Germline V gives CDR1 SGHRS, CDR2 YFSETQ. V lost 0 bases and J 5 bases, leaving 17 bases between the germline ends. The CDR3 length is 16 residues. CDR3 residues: CASSLVAGVSRYGYTF. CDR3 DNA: TGCGCCAGCAGCTTGGTAGCGGGGGTCTCTAGGTATGGCTACACCTTC.

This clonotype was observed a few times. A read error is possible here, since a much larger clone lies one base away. The CDR3 reads CSAPRGGMVAGETQYF. CDR3 bases: TGCAGTGCCCCGCGGGGGGGTATGGTAGCGGGAGAGACCCAGTACTTC. The chain carries TRBV20-1 and TRBJ2-5, with TRBD2 identical over 9 bases. The J segment lost 4 bases and the V segment lost 6 bases, leaving 15 bases of the junction unmatched. Germline assignment: CDR1 DFQATT and CDR2 SNEGSKA (reference sequence). The CDR3 covers 16 residues.

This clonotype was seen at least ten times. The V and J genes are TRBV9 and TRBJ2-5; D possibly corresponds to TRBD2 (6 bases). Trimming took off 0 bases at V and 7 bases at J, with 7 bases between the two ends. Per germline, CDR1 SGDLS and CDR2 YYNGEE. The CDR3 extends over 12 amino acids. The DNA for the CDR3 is TGTGCCAGCAGCGTAGTCGGGGGGACCCAGTACTTC. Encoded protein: CASSVVGGTQYF.

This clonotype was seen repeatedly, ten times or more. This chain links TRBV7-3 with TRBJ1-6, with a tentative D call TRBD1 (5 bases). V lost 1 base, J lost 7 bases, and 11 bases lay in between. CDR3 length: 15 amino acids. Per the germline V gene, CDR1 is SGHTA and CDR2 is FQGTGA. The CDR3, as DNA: TGTGCCAGCAGCTTAAATACCGGGGGGAATTCACCCCTCCACTTT. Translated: CASSLNTGGNSPLHF.

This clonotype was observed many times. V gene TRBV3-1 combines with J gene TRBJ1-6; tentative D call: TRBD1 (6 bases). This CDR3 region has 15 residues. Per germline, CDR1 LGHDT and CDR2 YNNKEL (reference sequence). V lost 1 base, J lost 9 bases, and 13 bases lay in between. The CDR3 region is CASSQADSRGSPLHF. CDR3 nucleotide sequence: TGTGCCAGCAGCCAAGCGGACAGCCGGGGTTCACCCCTCCACTTT.

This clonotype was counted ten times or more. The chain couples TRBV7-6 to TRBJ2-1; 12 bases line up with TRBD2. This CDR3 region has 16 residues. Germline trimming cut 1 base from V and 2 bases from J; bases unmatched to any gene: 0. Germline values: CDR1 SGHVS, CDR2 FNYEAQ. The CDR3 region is CASSLGTSGTYNEQFF. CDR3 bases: TGTGCCAGCAGCTTAGGGACTAGCGGGACCTACAATGAGCAGTTCTTC.

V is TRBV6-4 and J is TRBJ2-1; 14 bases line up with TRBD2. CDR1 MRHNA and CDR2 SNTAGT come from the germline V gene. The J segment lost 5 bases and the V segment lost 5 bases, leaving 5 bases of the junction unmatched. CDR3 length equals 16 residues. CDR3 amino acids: CASSPTSGRGNNEQFF. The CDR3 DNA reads TGTGCCAGCAGTCCGACTAGCGGGAGGGGGAACAATGAGCAGTTCTTC.

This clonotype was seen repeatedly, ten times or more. The CDR3 sequence: CASSPDRIGGELFF. The CDR3 DNA is TGTGCCAGTAGTCCGGACAGGATTGGGGGGGAGCTGTTTTTT. The genes are TRBV19 and TRBJ2-2, with 7 bases lining up with TRBD1. CDR1 is LNHDA and CDR2 is SQIVND in the germline V gene (reference sequence). CDR3 length equals 14 residues. The J segment lost 8 bases and the V segment lost 5 bases, leaving 8 bases of the junction unmatched.

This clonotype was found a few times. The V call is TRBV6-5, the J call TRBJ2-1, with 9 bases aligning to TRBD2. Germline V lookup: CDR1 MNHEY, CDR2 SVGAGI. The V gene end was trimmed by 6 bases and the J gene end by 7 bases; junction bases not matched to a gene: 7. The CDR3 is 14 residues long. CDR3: CASRPGLARNEQFF. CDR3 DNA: TGTGCCAGCAGACCGGGACTAGCTAGAAATGAGCAGTTCTTC.